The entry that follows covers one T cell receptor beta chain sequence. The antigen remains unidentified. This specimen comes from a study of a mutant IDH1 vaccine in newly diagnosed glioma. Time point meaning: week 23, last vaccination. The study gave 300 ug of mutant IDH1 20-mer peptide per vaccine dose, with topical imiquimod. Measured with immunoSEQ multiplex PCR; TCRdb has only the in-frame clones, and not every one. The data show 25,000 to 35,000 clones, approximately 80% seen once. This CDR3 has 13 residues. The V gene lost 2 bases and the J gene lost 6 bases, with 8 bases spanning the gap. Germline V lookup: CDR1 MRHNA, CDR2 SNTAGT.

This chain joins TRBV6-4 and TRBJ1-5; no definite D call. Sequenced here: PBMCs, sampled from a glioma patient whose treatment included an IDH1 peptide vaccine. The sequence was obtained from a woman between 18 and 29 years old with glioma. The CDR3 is CASSDQSGQPQHF. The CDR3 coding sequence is TGTGCCAGCAGTGACCAATCTGGTCAGCCCCAGCATTTT.